This is a list of T cell receptor beta chains from one sample in a study of T cells in Graves' hyperthyroidism and ophthalmopathy. TCRdb re-called the multiplex PCR reads with MiXCR, one entry per CDR3 protein. The sample lists hundreds of thousands of distinct CDR3 sequences, approximately 13% occurring once. Sequenced material: blood. These receptors originate from a woman between 18 and 30 years old with Graves' hyperthyroidism. The CDR3 runs from the conserved cysteine through the conserved F or W. Each record gives: CDR3 protein, J gene, clone size, V gene. Clone size is given for some rows only: seen once, a few or many times, or a class if the clone is expanded.

CASSRDRAFGYTF TRBJ1-2 many TRBV6-1
CSARLGGSYEQYF TRBJ2-7 many TRBV20-1
CASSMVTVGYGYTF TRBJ1-2 - TRBV19
CASSPMGETYEQYF TRBJ2-7 - TRBV4-1
CASSPGWTFLTDTQYF TRBJ2-3 many TRBV28
CASNLSSSSGNTIYF TRBJ1-3 - TRBV5-6
CSARGRPIANTEAFF TRBJ1-1 many TRBV20-1
CASSLAGYTDTQYF TRBJ2-3 many TRBV2
CAITPSNTGIEAFF TRBJ1-1 many TRBV10-3
CASSFGQGTEELFF TRBJ2-2 many TRBV11-2
CASSAAGYNEQFF TRBJ2-1 - TRBV9
CASSFTTGRGNTIYF TRBJ1-3 - TRBV6-5
CASSRPLILQGTEAFF TRBJ1-1 few TRBV4-1
CASSLALGVYEQYF TRBJ2-7 many TRBV11-1
CASSQEGGTGGQPQHF TRBJ1-5 many TRBV4-1
CASSQATGSVYEQYF TRBJ2-7 - TRBV4-3
CASSLANNYGYTF TRBJ1-2 many TRBV7-8
CASSPRQTSSYEQYF TRBJ2-7 many TRBV18
CASSGAEEGFNEQFF TRBJ2-1 many TRBV9
CAALGTSSYEQYF TRBJ2-7 many TRBV28
CASRRGGTQETQYF TRBJ2-5 - TRBV6-2/TRBV6-3
CASSDIGQGAYEQYF TRBJ2-7 many TRBV10-1
CASSLYRDTGELFF TRBJ2-2 many TRBV5-8
CASSLEAGYREQFF TRBJ2-1 many TRBV13
CSASLGGVEAFF TRBJ1-1 many TRBV20-1
CASSFGQGRYEQYF TRBJ2-7 - TRBV6-1
CASSQANGLRNEQFF TRBJ2-1 - TRBV4-3
CASSSRESIGYTF TRBJ1-2 many TRBV18
CASSQGRSSGNTIYF TRBJ1-3 many TRBV3-1
CASSPPSGGETQYF TRBJ2-5 many TRBV18
CASSAGGMGTQYF TRBJ2-3 few TRBV19
CASMGFSGTNEKLFF TRBJ1-4 - TRBV7-9
CASSIVAGDSREQFF TRBJ2-1 - TRBV19
CATRLTGATNEKLFF TRBJ1-4 many TRBV11-2
CASILEAEQFF TRBJ2-1 many TRBV2
CASSLGRSRYEQYF TRBJ2-7 many TRBV7-9
CAISDSTTGADTQYF TRBJ2-3 many TRBV10-3
CASSPSGGTYEQYF TRBJ2-7 many TRBV6-2/TRBV6-3
CASSLGGQDSNQPQHF TRBJ1-5 many TRBV5-4
CASSSLAGAETQYF TRBJ2-5 - TRBV28
CASSQAGTSGDTQYF TRBJ2-3 many TRBV3-1
CASTRDTVYGYTF TRBJ1-2 - TRBV11-2
CAWTRTATNYGYTF TRBJ1-2 many TRBV30
CASSDSLTQYF TRBJ2-5 few TRBV6-4
CAWHNRGHIEAFF TRBJ1-1 - TRBV30
CASSLSGNGYTF TRBJ1-2 many TRBV5-6
CASSLTGIEDSPLHF TRBJ1-6 many TRBV28
CASSLAGTPPYEQYF TRBJ2-7 many TRBV5-8
CSVEAHRDYEQYF TRBJ2-7 many TRBV29-1
CASRLGSDSNQPQHF TRBJ1-5 many TRBV5-1